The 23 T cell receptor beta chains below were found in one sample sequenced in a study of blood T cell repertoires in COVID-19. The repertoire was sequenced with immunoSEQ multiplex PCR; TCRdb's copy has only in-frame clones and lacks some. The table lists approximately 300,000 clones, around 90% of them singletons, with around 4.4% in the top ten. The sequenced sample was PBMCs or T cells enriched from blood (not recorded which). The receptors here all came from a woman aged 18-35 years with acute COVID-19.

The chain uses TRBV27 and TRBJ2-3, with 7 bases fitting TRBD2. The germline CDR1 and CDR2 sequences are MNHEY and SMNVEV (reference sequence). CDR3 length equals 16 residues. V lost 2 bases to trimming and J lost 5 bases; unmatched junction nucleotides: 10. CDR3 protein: CASSLVSREIGDTQYF. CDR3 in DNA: TGTGCCAGCAGTTTAGTCTCGCGGGAGATTGGAGATACGCAGTATTTT.

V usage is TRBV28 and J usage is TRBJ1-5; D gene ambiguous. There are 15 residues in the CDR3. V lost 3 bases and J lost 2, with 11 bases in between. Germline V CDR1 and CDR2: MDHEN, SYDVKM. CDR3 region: CASSFIASGNQPQHF. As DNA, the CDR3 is TGTGCCAGCAGTTTCATAGCTAGCGGCAATCAGCCCCAGCATTTT.

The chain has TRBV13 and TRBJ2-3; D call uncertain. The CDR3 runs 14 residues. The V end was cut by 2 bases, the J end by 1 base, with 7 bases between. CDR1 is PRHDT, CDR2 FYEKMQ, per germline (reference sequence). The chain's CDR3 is CASSLLGGTDTQYF. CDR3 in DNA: TGTGCCAGCAGCTTACTTGGAGGCACAGATACGCAGTATTTT.

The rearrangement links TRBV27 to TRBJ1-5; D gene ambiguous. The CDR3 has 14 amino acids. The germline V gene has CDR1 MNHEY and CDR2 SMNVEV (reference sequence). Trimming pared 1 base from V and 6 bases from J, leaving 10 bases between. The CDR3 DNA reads TGTGCCAGCAGTTTATTAGGTGGCGGTCAGCCCCAGCATTTT. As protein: CASSLLGGGQPQHF.

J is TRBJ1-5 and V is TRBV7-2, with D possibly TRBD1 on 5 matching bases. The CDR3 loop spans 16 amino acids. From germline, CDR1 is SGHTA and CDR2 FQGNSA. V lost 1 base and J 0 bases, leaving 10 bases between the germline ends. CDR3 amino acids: CASSLEAGRSNQPQHF. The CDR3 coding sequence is TGTGCCAGCAGCTTAGAGGCAGGGCGTAGCAATCAGCCCCAGCATTTT. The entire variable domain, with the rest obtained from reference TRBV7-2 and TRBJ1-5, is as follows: GAGVSQSPSNKVTEKGKDVELRCDPISGHTALYWYRQSLGQGLEFLIYFQGNSAPDKSGLPSDRFSAERTGGSVSTLTIQRTQQEDSAVYLCASSLEAGRSNQPQHFGDGTRLSIL.

The CDR3 protein is CASSSTGRNEKLFF. As DNA, the CDR3 is TGTGCCAGCAGCTCGACAGGCAGGAATGAAAAACTGTTTTTT. J is TRBJ1-4 and V is TRBV28; TRBD1 might be the D (6 bases). The CDR3 is 14 amino acids. Germline V gene lookup returns CDR1 MDHEN and CDR2 SYDVKM. The V end lost 6 bases, the J end lost 5 bases, and 13 bases lay between the germline ends.

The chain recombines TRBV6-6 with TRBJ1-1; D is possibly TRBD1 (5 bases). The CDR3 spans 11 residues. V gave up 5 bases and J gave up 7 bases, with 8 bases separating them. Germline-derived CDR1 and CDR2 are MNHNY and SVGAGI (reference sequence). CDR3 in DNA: TGTGCCAGCAGTCGCGACAGTGAAGCTTTCTTT. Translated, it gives CASSRDSEAFF.

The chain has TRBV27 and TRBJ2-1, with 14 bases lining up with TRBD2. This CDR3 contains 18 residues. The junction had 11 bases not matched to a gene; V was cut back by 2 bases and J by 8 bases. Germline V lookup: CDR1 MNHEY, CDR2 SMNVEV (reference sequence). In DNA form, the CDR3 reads TGTGCCAGCAGTTTAAGACTAGCGGGAGGGCCATTTTTTGATGAGCAGTTCTTC. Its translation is CASSLRLAGGPFFDEQFF.

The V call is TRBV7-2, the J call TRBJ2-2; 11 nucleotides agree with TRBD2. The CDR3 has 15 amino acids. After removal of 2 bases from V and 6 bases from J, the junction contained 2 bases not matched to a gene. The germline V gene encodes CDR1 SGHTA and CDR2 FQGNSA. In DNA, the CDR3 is TGTGCCAGCAGCTTACTACTAGCGGGAGCCGGGGAGCTGTTTTTT. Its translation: CASSLLLAGAGELFF.

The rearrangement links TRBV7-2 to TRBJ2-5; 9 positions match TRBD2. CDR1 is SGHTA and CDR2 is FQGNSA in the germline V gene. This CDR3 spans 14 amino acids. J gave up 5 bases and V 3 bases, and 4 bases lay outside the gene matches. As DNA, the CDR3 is TGTGCCAGCAGCTTGGGGACTAGCTATGAGACCCAGTACTTC. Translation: CASSLGTSYETQYF.

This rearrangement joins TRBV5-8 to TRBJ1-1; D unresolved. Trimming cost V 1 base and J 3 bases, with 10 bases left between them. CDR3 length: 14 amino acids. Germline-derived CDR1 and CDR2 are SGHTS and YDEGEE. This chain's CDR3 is CASSLKFRYTEAFF. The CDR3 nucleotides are TGTGCCAGCAGCTTGAAGTTCAGGTACACTGAAGCTTTCTTT.

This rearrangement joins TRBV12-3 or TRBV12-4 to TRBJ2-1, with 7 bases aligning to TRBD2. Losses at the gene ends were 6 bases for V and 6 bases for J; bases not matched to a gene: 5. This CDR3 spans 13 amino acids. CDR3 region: CASSRTSANEQFF. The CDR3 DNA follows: TGTGCCAGCAGCCGTACTAGCGCCAATGAGCAGTTCTTC.

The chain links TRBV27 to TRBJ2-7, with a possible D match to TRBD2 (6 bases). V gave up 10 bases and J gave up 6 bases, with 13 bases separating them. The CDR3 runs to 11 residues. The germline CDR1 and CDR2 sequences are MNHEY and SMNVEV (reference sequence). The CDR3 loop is CATRYGGEQYF. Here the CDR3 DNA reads TGTGCCACCCGTTACGGGGGCGAGCAGTACTTC.

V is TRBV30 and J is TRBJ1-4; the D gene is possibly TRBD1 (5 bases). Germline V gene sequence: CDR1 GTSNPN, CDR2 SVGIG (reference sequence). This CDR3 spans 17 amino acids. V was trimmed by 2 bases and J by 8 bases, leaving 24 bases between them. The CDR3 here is CAWSSWGRGESGEKLFF. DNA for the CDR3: TGTGCCTGGAGTTCGTGGGGTCGGGGGGAGTCGGGGGAAAAACTGTTTTTT.

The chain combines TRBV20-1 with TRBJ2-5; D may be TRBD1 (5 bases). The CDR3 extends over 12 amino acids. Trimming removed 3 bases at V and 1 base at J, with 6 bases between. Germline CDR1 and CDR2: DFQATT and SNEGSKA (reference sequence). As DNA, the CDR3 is TGCAGTGCTAGTGACAGCCAAGAGACCCAGTACTTC. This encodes CSASDSQETQYF.

CDR3 sequence: CATHEPGLGDNEQFF. The CDR3 DNA follows: TGTGCCACTCACGAACCGGGACTAGGCGACAATGAGCAGTTCTTC. The chain links TRBV19 to TRBJ2-1, with 8 bases that match TRBD2. This CDR3 region has 15 residues. The V gene end was trimmed by 10 bases and the J gene end by 5 bases; junction bases not matched to a gene: 13. From germline, CDR1 is LNHDA and CDR2 SQIVND (reference sequence).

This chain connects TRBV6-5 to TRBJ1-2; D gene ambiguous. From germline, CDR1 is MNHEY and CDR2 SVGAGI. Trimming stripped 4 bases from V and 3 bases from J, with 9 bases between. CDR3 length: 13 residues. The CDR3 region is CASSFTEDYGYTF. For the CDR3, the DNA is TGTGCCAGCAGTTTTACAGAAGACTATGGCTACACCTTC.

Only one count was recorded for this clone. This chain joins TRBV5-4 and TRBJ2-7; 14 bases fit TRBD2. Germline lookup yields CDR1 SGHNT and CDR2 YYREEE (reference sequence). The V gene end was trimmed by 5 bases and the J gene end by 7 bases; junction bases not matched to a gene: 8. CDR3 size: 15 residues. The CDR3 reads CASRAGTSGGDEQYF. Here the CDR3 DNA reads TGTGCCAGCAGAGCTGGGACTAGCGGGGGCGATGAGCAGTACTTC.

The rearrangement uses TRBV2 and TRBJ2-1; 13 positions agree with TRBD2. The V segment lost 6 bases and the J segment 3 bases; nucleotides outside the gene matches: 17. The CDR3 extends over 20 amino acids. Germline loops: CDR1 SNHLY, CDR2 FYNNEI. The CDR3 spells CASSEPTGTSGTLRYNEQFF. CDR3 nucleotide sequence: TGTGCCAGCAGCGAACCCACCGGGACTAGCGGGACGTTACGCTACAATGAGCAGTTCTTC.

CDR3: CASNPGQYNEQFF. The CDR3, as DNA: TGTGCCAGCAACCCGGGACAATACAATGAGCAGTTCTTC. The chain combines TRBV28 with TRBJ2-1; TRBD1 might be the D (6 bases). CDR3 length: 13 amino acids. Germline V gene sequence: CDR1 MDHEN, CDR2 SYDVKM. Trimming shortened V by 7 bases and J by 4 bases, and 11 bases separated the two germline ends.

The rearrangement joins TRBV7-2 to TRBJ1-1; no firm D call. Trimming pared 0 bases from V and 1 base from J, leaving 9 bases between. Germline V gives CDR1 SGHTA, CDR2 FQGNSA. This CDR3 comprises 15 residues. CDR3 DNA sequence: TGTGCCAGCAGCTTAGCGGGCCTTCCGAACACTGAAGCTTTCTTT. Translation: CASSLAGLPNTEAFF.

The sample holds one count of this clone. The CDR3 coding sequence is TGTGCCAGCAGTTTATGGGGAACAGGGCCCTCGGGGGAGCAGTACTTC. Protein product: CASSLWGTGPSGEQYF. The chain links TRBV27 to TRBJ2-7; possible D gene TRBD1, 6 bases. V was clipped by 1 base and J by 7 bases, with 20 bases between them. CDR1 is MNHEY, CDR2 SMNVEV, per germline (reference sequence). The CDR3 has 16 residues.

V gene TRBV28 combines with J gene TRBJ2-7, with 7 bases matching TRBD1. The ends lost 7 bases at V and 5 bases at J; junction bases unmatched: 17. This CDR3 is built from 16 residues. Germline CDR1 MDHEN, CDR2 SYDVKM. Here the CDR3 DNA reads TGTGCCAGCACCCCAGTTGGGAGACAGGGTATAGACGAGCAGTACTTC. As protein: CASTPVGRQGIDEQYF.